This entry is about one T cell receptor beta chain. The assay was immunoSEQ multiplex PCR, and TCRdb's table has in-frame clones only and misses some. The data show about 70,000 clones, approximately 92% seen once. This entry comes from a study of blood T cell repertoires in COVID-19. About the research overall: Acute and convalescent COVID-19 specimens originated in the United States, Italy and Spain.

Germline CDR1 reads KGHDR; CDR2 reads SFDVKD. The CDR3 spans 14 residues. V lost 4 bases to trimming and J lost 2 bases; unmatched junction nucleotides: 2. This receptor was identified in a man aged 45-65 years with acute or convalescent COVID-19. The V gene is TRBV24-1, the J gene TRBJ2-3; TRBD2 matches at 7 bases. Material: peripheral blood. CDR3 DNA: TGTGCCACCAGTGAGACTAGCCCCACAGATACGCAGTATTTT. Translated, it gives CATSETSPTDTQYF.